This T cell receptor beta chain was sequenced for a study of T cells in Graves' hyperthyroidism and ophthalmopathy. Overall study results and limits: From stable hyperthyroidism, ophthalmopathy was set apart by a 13 V-J model. Most clonotypes expanded in the thyroid (above 0.001) were also present in blood.

TCR beta CDR3 region amplification was performed from RNA transcripts. The TCR CDR3 was amplified in a first-round RT-PCR using the HTBI primer set. TCRdb fed the multiplex PCR reads into MiXCR, producing one record per CDR3 protein. The sample contains over 400,000 distinct CDR3 sequences, less than 25% of which appear only once. A note on this clonotype: Antigen specificity is unknown.

Germline CDR1 is LNHDA and CDR2 is SQIVND (reference sequence). Trimming left V 1 base short and J 5 bases short, with 11 bases between. CDR3 length: 14 amino acids. Every diagnosis used clinical symptoms, serum thyroxine and TRAb, thyroid ultrasound and orbital computed tomography. The chain joins TRBV19 to TRBJ1-1, with D tentatively TRBD1 (6 bases). The source material was blood. The clonotype originates from a woman in her sixties or seventies with Graves' ophthalmopathy. CDR3 protein: CASSIGTGRTEAFF. The CDR3 DNA is TGTGCCAGTAGTATAGGTACAGGGAGAACTGAAGCTTTCTTT.